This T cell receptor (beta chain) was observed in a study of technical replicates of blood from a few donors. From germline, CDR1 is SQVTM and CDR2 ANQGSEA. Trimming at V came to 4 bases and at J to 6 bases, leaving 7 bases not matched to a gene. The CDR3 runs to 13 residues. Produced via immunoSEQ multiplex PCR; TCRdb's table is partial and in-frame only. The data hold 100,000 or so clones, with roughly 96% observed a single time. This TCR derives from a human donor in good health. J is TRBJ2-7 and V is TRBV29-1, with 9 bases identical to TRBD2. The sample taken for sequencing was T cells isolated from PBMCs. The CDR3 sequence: CSVAQRGAIEQYF. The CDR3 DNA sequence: TGCAGCGTTGCCCAGCGGGGGGCGATCGAGCAGTACTTC.